This T cell receptor beta chain stems from a study of identical twins. TCRdb ran MiXCR on the 5' RACE reads and lists one entry per CDR3 protein. The sample lists 300,000 to 400,000 distinct CDR3 sequences; approximately 9.1% were seen once. CDR1 GTSNPN and CDR2 SVGIG come from the germline V gene (reference sequence). The CDR3 is 13 residues long. The germline V and J ends were trimmed by 0 bases and 7 bases, with 12 bases remaining between them. This clonotype was detected only a few times. This clonotype was sampled from a woman aged 45-65 years in good health. The chain employs TRBV30 and TRBJ1-2; D call uncertain. The sequencing sample was made of naive T cells sorted from blood. The CDR3 region is CAWSVAGSGGYTF. The CDR3 DNA sequence: TGTGCCTGGAGTGTAGCCGGGAGTGGTGGCTACACCTTC.